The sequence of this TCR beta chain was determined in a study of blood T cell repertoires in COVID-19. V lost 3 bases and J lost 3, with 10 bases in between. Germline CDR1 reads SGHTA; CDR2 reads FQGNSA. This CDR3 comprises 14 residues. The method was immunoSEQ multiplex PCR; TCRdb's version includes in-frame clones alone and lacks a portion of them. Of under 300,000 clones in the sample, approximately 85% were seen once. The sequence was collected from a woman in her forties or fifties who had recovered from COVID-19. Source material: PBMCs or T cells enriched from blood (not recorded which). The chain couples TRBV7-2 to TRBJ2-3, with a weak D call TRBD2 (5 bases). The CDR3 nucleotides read TGTGCCAGCAGCTTTGGGAGATGGACAGATACGCAGTATTTT. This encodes CASSFGRWTDTQYF.